A single sample is the source of the 23 T cell receptor beta chains below, sequenced in a study of blood T cells in healthy people across ages (dated by TCRdb to the mid-2010s). The library was produced with 5' RACE. TCRdb names Illumina HiSeq 2500 as the instrument used. A second PCR of about 6 to 12 cycles was performed with a sample-barcoded 5' primer and a J-beta primer mix. TCRdb reanalyzed the raw reads on its own, using fastp at Q25 for trimming and MiXCR for clone calling, and kept in-frame beta chains. Every CDR3 protein is listed once, alongside the most common genes and DNA of its rows. Counted in this sample were about 970,000 distinct CDR3 sequences; roughly 51% of them appeared once. The ten largest clones represent roughly 23% of the sample. Sequencing was done on a sample of blood. The receptor source for this set is a woman in her sixties in good health.

The CDR3 DNA is TGTGCCAGCAGCTTAGTCTCGTTGCAGGTTCGAAGTGGCTACACCTTC. It codes for CASSLVSLQVRSGYTF. This chain joins TRBV7-8 and TRBJ1-2; D not resolved. CDR1 SGHVS and CDR2 FQNEAQ come from the germline V gene. This CDR3 comprises 16 residues. The germline V and J ends were trimmed by 1 base and 7 bases, with 19 bases remaining between them.

This clonotype has just a few counts. The J gene is TRBJ2-5, the V gene TRBV6-6; D gene uncertain. Germline V gene sequence: CDR1 MNHNY, CDR2 SVGAGI (reference sequence). CDR3 length equals 12 residues. V lost 0 bases to trimming and J lost 6 bases, with 5 bases between them. The CDR3 region is CASSYSIQTQYF. In DNA, the CDR3 is TGTGCCAGCAGTTACTCGATTCAGACCCAGTACTTC.

This sequence joins TRBV7-2 and TRBJ2-5; D is ambiguous. The J call is doubtful: the DNA matches TRBJ2-7 better. The length of the CDR3 is 13 residues. The germline V gene encodes CDR1 SGHTA and CDR2 FQGNSA. The CDR3 sequence: CASSVEFAHEQYF. CDR3 nucleotides: TGTGCCAGCAGCGTAGAATTCGCCCACGAGCAGTACTTC.

A few counts support this clonotype. The chain combines TRBV6-6 with TRBJ2-2; 7 bases are shared with TRBD1. The CDR3 has 14 amino acids. CDR1 is MNHNY, CDR2 SVGAGI, per germline (reference sequence). The V gene end was trimmed by 5 bases and the J gene end by 4 bases; junction bases not matched to a gene: 4. The DNA for the CDR3 is TGTGCCAGCAGTAACCGACAGGGCACCGGGGAGCTGTTTTTT. Encoded protein: CASSNRQGTGELFF.

The V and J genes are TRBV4-2 and TRBJ2-7; D might be TRBD1 or TRBD2, each matching 5 bases. Germline CDR1 is LGHNA and CDR2 is YNFKEQ. V was cut by 2 bases and J by 2 bases, with 10 bases left in between. The CDR3 runs 14 residues. The CDR3 DNA reads TGTGCCAGCAGCCAATTTGGGGGACCCTACGAGCAGTACTTC. Translated, it gives CASSQFGGPYEQYF.

CDR3 nucleotides: TGTGCCAGCACCGGAATAACTAGCGGGGGGCCCTCTAGCACAGATACGCAGTATTTT. Translated, it gives CASTGITSGGPSSTDTQYF. The rearrangement joins TRBV25-1 to TRBJ2-3; 12 bases line up with TRBD2. The CDR3 has 19 residues. The germline CDR1 and CDR2 sequences are MGHDK and SYGVNS. V dropped 7 bases and J dropped 0; count of bases not matched to a gene: 14.

This clonotype turned up a few times. J is TRBJ2-7 and V is TRBV4-1; D remains ambiguous. V was trimmed by 0 bases and J by 0 bases, leaving 6 bases between them. This CDR3 has 14 amino acids. CDR1 and CDR2 from the germline V gene are MGHRA and YSYEKL. The CDR3 DNA reads TGCGCCAGCAGCCAAGATATGGCCTCCTACGAGCAGTACTTC. This sequence encodes CASSQDMASYEQYF.

The CDR3 bases are TGTGCCAGCAGCCAAGTGATGGGAAGCGGGGAGCTGTTTTTT. Translated: CASSQVMGSGELFF. The chain couples TRBV3-1 to TRBJ2-2, with D uncertain. Trimming shortened V by 1 base and J by 7 bases, and 10 bases separated the two germline ends. Germline lookup yields CDR1 LGHDT and CDR2 YNNKEL (reference sequence). The CDR3 consists of 14 residues.

V gene TRBV4-2 combines with J gene TRBJ2-7; 15 bases line up with TRBD2. Losses at the gene ends were 0 bases for V and 6 bases for J; bases not matched to a gene: 12. The CDR3 runs 19 residues. Germline V gene sequence: CDR1 LGHNA, CDR2 YNFKEQ. CDR3: CASSQDRFGTSGRRVEQYF. Written as DNA, the CDR3 is TGTGCCAGCAGCCAAGACCGGTTTGGGACTAGCGGGAGGAGGGTCGAGCAGTACTTC.

This chain connects TRBV12-3 or TRBV12-4 to TRBJ2-2; D gene unclear. V lost 6 bases, J lost 6 bases, and 5 bases lay in between. The length of the CDR3 is 11 residues. As DNA, the CDR3 is TGTGCCAGCAGGCAGCCCGGGGAGCTGTTTTTT. Protein product: CASRQPGELFF.

The V and J genes are TRBV6-2 or TRBV6-3 and TRBJ2-3; 14 bases fit TRBD2. CDR3 length: 14 residues. Germline CDR1 reads MNHEY; CDR2 reads SVGEGT. V lost 8 bases to trimming and J lost 7 bases; unmatched junction nucleotides: 5. This chain's CDR3 is CASATSGRGYTQYF. The CDR3 DNA reads as TGTGCCAGCGCGACTAGCGGGAGGGGGTATACGCAGTATTTT.

The chain recombines TRBV3-1 with TRBJ1-6; D not resolved. The CDR3 runs to 13 residues. Germline V gene sequence: CDR1 LGHDT, CDR2 YNNKEL (reference sequence). V was clipped by 4 bases and J by 7 bases, with 8 bases between them. CDR3 protein: CASSPYNNSPLHF. The CDR3 bases are TGTGCCAGCAGCCCCTACAACAATTCACCCCTCCACTTT. The variable domain in full, completed from reference TRBV3-1 and TRBJ1-6, reads DTAVSQTPKYLVTQMGNDKSIKCEQNLGHDTMYWYKQDSKKFLKIMFSYNNKELIINETVPNRFSPKSPDKAHLNLHINSLELGDSAVYFCASSPYNNSPLHFGNGTRLTVT.

The chain carries TRBV20-1 and TRBJ2-7; D gene uncertain. The germline V and J ends were trimmed by 5 bases and 2 bases, with 4 bases remaining between them. The CDR3 runs 10 residues. CDR1 is DFQATT, CDR2 SNEGSKA, per germline (reference sequence). DNA of the CDR3: TGCAGTGCTTATGCCTACGAGCAGTACTTC. This codes for CSAYAYEQYF.

This clonotype was found a few times. This chain connects TRBV27 to TRBJ1-2, with 10 nucleotides matching TRBD1. Trimming cost V 8 bases and J 6 bases; bases outside gene matches: 15. CDR1 is MNHEY and CDR2 is SMNVEV in the germline V gene (reference sequence). There are 16 residues in the CDR3. CDR3 nucleotides: TGTGCCAGCTCAATAACTATCGGACAGGGGGTGGATGGCTACACCTTC. It codes for CASSITIGQGVDGYTF.

The genes are TRBV6-6 and TRBJ1-2, with TRBD1 matching over 9 bases. CDR1 is MNHNY and CDR2 is SVGAGI in the germline V gene (reference sequence). This CDR3 contains 14 residues. V shed 2 bases and J 2 bases; nucleotides not matched to a gene: 0. The CDR3 reads CASSYGQGNYGYTF. CDR3 DNA sequence: TGTGCCAGCAGTTACGGACAGGGGAACTATGGCTACACCTTC.

The chain carries TRBV20-1 and TRBJ2-1; D possibly corresponds to TRBD2 (6 bases). This CDR3 comprises 14 residues. Trimming removed 4 bases at V and 9 bases at J, with 19 bases between. CDR1 is DFQATT, CDR2 SNEGSKA, per germline (reference sequence). CDR3 in amino acids: CSAIIVREFGEQFF. The CDR3 DNA reads as TGCAGTGCTATAATTGTCCGGGAGTTCGGTGAGCAGTTCTTC.

V gene TRBV6-6 combines with J gene TRBJ1-6; 9 bases are a match to TRBD1. Trimming cost V 6 bases and J 7 bases; bases outside gene matches: 10. This CDR3 is 16 amino acids long. In germline, CDR1 is MNHNY, CDR2 SVGAGI (reference sequence). The CDR3 coding sequence is TGTGCCAGCAGCCTCTTGGGACAGGGTAGGAATTCACCCCTCCACTTT. It encodes CASSLLGQGRNSPLHF.

The chain joins TRBV3-1 to TRBJ2-5; D perhaps matches TRBD2 (5 bases). V was shortened by 3 bases and J by 5 bases, with 10 bases between the two germline ends. This CDR3 region has 13 residues. Germline-derived CDR1 and CDR2 are LGHDT and YNNKEL (reference sequence). In DNA, the CDR3 is TGTGCCAGCAGCCACGAATGGAGGGAGACCCAGTACTTC. This gives the protein CASSHEWRETQYF.

The chain carries TRBV6-1 and TRBJ1-1, with no clear D. CDR3 length: 11 residues. In germline, CDR1 is MNHNS, CDR2 SASEGT. Trimming pared 7 bases from V and 8 bases from J, leaving 11 bases between. The CDR3 sequence: CASIRMAEAFF. CDR3 DNA sequence: TGTGCCAGCATAAGGATGGCAGAAGCTTTCTTT.

This clonotype was detected only a few times. This chain joins TRBV20-1 and TRBJ1-2, with D possibly matching TRBD1 (5 bases). The CDR3 sequence is 13 residues long. Germline lookup yields CDR1 DFQATT and CDR2 SNEGSKA (reference sequence). Trimming removed 2 bases from V and 4 bases from J, with 11 bases in between. The CDR3 bases are TGCAGTGCTAGACCCCCTGACAGCTATGGCTACACCTTC. Translation gives CSARPPDSYGYTF.

This clonotype was picked up one time. The chain has TRBV6-6 and TRBJ1-5; the D is unclear. Germline V gene sequence: CDR1 MNHNY, CDR2 SVGAGI (reference sequence). V lost 2 bases to trimming and J lost 12 bases, with 20 bases between them. This CDR3 region has 15 residues. CDR3 amino acids: CASSYPTEPDLIQHF. The DNA for the CDR3 is TGTGCCAGCAGTTACCCCACGGAGCCAGACTTGATCCAGCATTTT.

The count of this clonotype is one. The chain recombines TRBV7-2 with TRBJ2-3, with 8 bases fitting TRBD2. The V gene end was trimmed by 5 bases and the J gene end by 2 bases; junction bases not matched to a gene: 6. The germline CDR1 and CDR2 sequences are SGHTA and FQGNSA. The CDR3 runs 15 residues. This CDR3 reads CASSPHSGVTDTQYF. The CDR3, as DNA: TGTGCCAGCAGCCCCCATAGCGGGGTCACAGATACGCAGTATTTT.

Only a few counts were recorded for this clonotype. This chain connects TRBV6-6 to TRBJ2-7; TRBD2 matches 10 bases. CDR1 MNHNY and CDR2 SVGAGI come from the germline V gene (reference sequence). Trimming cost V 2 bases and J 1 base; bases outside gene matches: 5. The CDR3 is 16 amino acids. Written as DNA, the CDR3 is TGTGCCAGCAGTTACCTACTAGCGGGAAGGTCCTACGAGCAGTACTTC. This sequence encodes CASSYLLAGRSYEQYF.